The 31 T cell receptor beta chains reported below all come from one sample, sequenced in a study of response to subunit inactivated influenza vaccine. TCRdb itself ran the RT-PCR reads through MiXCR, one entry per CDR3 protein. The repertoire holds more than 400,000 distinct CDR3 sequences, with approximately 10% as singletons. The sample was PBMCs from blood, taken 40 to 50 days after vaccination. Source of these receptors: a man aged 45-60 years who received an inactivated influenza vaccine.

This sequence joins TRBV6-1 and TRBJ1-2; perhaps TRBD1 as D (5 bases). V was shortened by 5 bases and J by 6 bases, with 19 bases between the two germline ends. Looked up from germline, CDR1 is MNHNS and CDR2 is SASEGT. This CDR3 is 15 amino acids long. Here the CDR3 reads CASSRPPPTVNGYTF. In nucleotides, the CDR3 is TGTGCCAGCAGTCGACCGCCTCCGACAGTCAATGGCTACACCTTC.

The chain is built from TRBV28 and TRBJ1-2; tentatively, D is TRBD1 (5 bases). Trimming shortened V by 7 bases and J by 4 bases, and 19 bases separated the two germline ends. The CDR3 runs 15 residues. Germline-derived CDR1 and CDR2 are MDHEN and SYDVKM. DNA for the CDR3: TGTGCCAGCACCAGCGGGGGGGGACGGGGCTATGGCTACACCTTC. Amino acids: CASTSGGGRGYGYTF.

The chain is built from TRBV9 and TRBJ1-3, with 8 bases that match TRBD1. Germline assignment: CDR1 SGDLS and CDR2 YYNGEE. This CDR3 spans 15 amino acids. V was pared by 3 bases and J by 2 bases, with 4 bases of the junction left unmatched. The CDR3 reads CASSAPTGAGNTIYF. The DNA of the CDR3 is TGTGCCAGCAGCGCCCCGACAGGGGCTGGAAACACCATATATTTT.

This clonotype came up many times. The chain uses TRBV27 and TRBJ2-2, with D tentatively TRBD2 (5 bases). The V and J ends lost 3 bases and 3 bases respectively, with 8 bases between them. The CDR3 is 14 amino acids. CDR1 and CDR2 from the germline V gene are MNHEY and SMNVEV (reference sequence). Here the CDR3 reads CASSFTRYTGELFF. The CDR3, as DNA: TGTGCCAGCAGTTTTACTAGATACACCGGGGAGCTGTTTTTT.

This clonotype was detected a few times. V usage is TRBV24-1 and J usage is TRBJ2-1; D remains unclear. The CDR3 spans 13 residues. Germline lookup yields CDR1 KGHDR and CDR2 SFDVKD. V gave up 0 bases and J gave up 6 bases, with 5 bases separating them. CDR3 amino acids: CATSDLSGNEQFF. Here the CDR3 DNA reads TGTGCCACCAGTGATTTGTCAGGCAATGAGCAGTTCTTC.

The V call is TRBV6-2 or TRBV6-3, the J call TRBJ1-4, with 8 bases aligning to TRBD1. The CDR3 runs to 13 residues. Germline CDR1 reads MNHEY; CDR2 reads SVGEGT. J gave up 6 bases and V 7 bases, and 4 bases lay outside the gene matches. The CDR3 sequence is CASNDRGDEKLFF. CDR3 nucleotide sequence: TGTGCCAGCAACGACAGGGGAGATGAAAAACTGTTTTTT.

The chain is built from TRBV20-1 and TRBJ2-7; 9 nucleotides match TRBD1. This CDR3 has 14 residues. Trimming cost V 4 bases and J 1 base; bases outside gene matches: 5. Per germline, CDR1 DFQATT and CDR2 SNEGSKA (reference sequence). The CDR3 sequence is CSAISDRGSYEQYF. CDR3 in DNA: TGCAGTGCTATTTCGGACAGGGGTTCCTACGAGCAGTACTTC.

This clonotype occurred a few times. The chain combines TRBV29-1 with TRBJ2-7; TRBD2 matches 13 bases. J gave up 3 bases and V 4 bases, and 0 bases lay outside the gene matches. Germline V gene lookup returns CDR1 SQVTM and CDR2 ANQGSEA. The CDR3 loop spans 13 amino acids. The CDR3 bases are TGCAGCGTTGGGACTAGCGGGAGCTACGAGCAGTACTTC. Amino acids: CSVGTSGSYEQYF.

With regard to this clonotype: With a much larger clone just one base away, this may be a read error. The J gene is TRBJ2-3, the V gene TRBV13; maybe TRBD2 (5 bases). The germline V gene encodes CDR1 PRHDT and CDR2 FYEKMQ (reference sequence). This CDR3 contains 13 residues. Trimming pared 6 bases from V and 0 bases from J, leaving 7 bases between. The CDR3 sequence: CASRWTSTDTQYF. DNA for the CDR3: TGTGCCAGCAGGTGGACTAGCACAGATACGCAGTATTTT.

Ten or more counts support this clonotype. V and J are TRBV7-2 and TRBJ2-5, with D perhaps matching TRBD2 (6 bases). Germline V lookup: CDR1 SGHTA, CDR2 FQGNSA. The V gene lost 4 bases and the J gene lost 3 bases, with 15 bases spanning the gap. CDR3 length: 15 amino acids. The CDR3 sequence: CASSSRSSGEETQYF. In DNA, the CDR3 is TGTGCCAGCAGCTCCCGCAGTAGCGGAGAAGAGACCCAGTACTTC.

This clonotype was seen more than once but under ten times. The chain employs TRBV6-5 and TRBJ2-7; TRBD2 is a possible D gene (5 bases). Germline loops: CDR1 MNHEY, CDR2 SVGAGI. This CDR3 comprises 15 residues. V was pared by 2 bases and J by 6 bases, with 17 bases between. CDR3 nucleotide sequence: TGTGCCAGCAGTTACGTTGCGGCACCCGGGGTCGAGCAGTACTTC. Amino acids: CASSYVAAPGVEQYF.

This clonotype was recorded many times. J is TRBJ2-1 and V is TRBV12-3 or TRBV12-4, with D perhaps matching TRBD1 (5 bases). The germline V and J ends were trimmed by 5 bases and 10 bases, with 9 bases remaining between them. This CDR3 spans 11 amino acids. The CDR3 bases are TGTGCCAGCAGTCTCGACAGAGAGCAGTTCTTC. This gives the protein CASSLDREQFF.

This clonotype was seen ten or more times. The rearrangement joins TRBV7-2 to TRBJ2-7, with 7 nucleotides matching TRBD1. Germline assignment: CDR1 SGHTA and CDR2 FQGNSA. V lost 0 bases to trimming and J lost 2 bases; unmatched junction nucleotides: 4. The CDR3 loop spans 15 amino acids. The CDR3 bases are TGTGCCAGCAGCTTAGCCGGACAGGCCACCTACGAGCAGTACTTC. This translates into CASSLAGQATYEQYF.

This chain uses TRBV5-1 with TRBJ1-1, with TRBD1 as a possible D gene (6 bases). V lost 4 bases to trimming and J lost 3 bases, with 13 bases between them. CDR1 is SGHRS and CDR2 is YFSETQ in the germline V gene. The CDR3 spans 14 residues. This CDR3 reads CASSIQQGYTEAFF. DNA for the CDR3: TGCGCCAGCAGCATTCAACAGGGTTACACTGAAGCTTTCTTT.

This clonotype was seen a handful of times. The chain carries TRBV10-3 and TRBJ2-5, with D tentatively TRBD2 (6 bases). Germline V CDR1 and CDR2: ENHRY, SYGVKD. The CDR3 contains 14 residues. The V and J ends lost 3 bases and 3 bases respectively, with 11 bases between them. The CDR3 coding sequence is TGTGCCATCAGTGAAGGCAGGAGGGAAGAGACCCAGTACTTC. Its translation is CAISEGRREETQYF.

This clonotype was found a few times. The chain employs TRBV19 and TRBJ2-1; D ambiguous. In germline, CDR1 is LNHDA, CDR2 SQIVND (reference sequence). The CDR3 has 13 amino acids. V gave up 3 bases and J gave up 5 bases, with 8 bases separating them. CDR3 in amino acids: CASSIIRNNEQFF. In DNA form, the CDR3 reads TGTGCCAGTAGTATCATCCGAAACAATGAGCAGTTCTTC. Together with reference TRBV19 and TRBJ2-1, the CDR3 gives the full variable domain: DGGITQSPKYLFRKEGQNVTLSCEQNLNHDAMYWYRQDPGQGLRLIYYSQIVNDFQKGDIAEGYSVSREKKESFPLTVTSAQKNPTAFYLCASSIIRNNEQFFGPGTRLTVL.

This clonotype was detected ten times or more. The J gene is TRBJ2-2, the V gene TRBV7-2, with a tentative D call TRBD2 (5 bases). Germline CDR1 is SGHTA and CDR2 is FQGNSA. CDR3 length: 13 residues. V lost 7 bases and J 7 bases, leaving 13 bases between the germline ends. The DNA for the CDR3 is TGTGCCAGCAATGGAGGAGTCGGCGGGGAGCTGTTTTTT. It encodes CASNGGVGGELFF. Variable domain in full (rest from reference TRBV7-2 and TRBJ2-2): GAGVSQSPSNKVTEKGKDVELRCDPISGHTALYWYRQSLGQGLEFLIYFQGNSAPDKSGLPSDRFSAERTGGSVSTLTIQRTQQEDSAVYLCASNGGVGGELFFGEGSRLTVL.

This clonotype was counted only a few times. The V and J genes are TRBV5-5 and TRBJ1-4; the D gene is possibly TRBD1 (6 bases). Germline CDR1 SGHKS, CDR2 YYEKEE (reference sequence). The CDR3 spans 16 residues. Deletions cut 0 bases from V and 3 bases from J, with 12 bases between. CDR3 sequence reads: CASSLDIGGANEKLFF. The CDR3 nucleotides are TGTGCCAGCAGCTTGGATATAGGGGGAGCTAATGAAAAACTGTTTTTT.

This clonotype was seen only a few times. This chain uses TRBV4-3 with TRBJ1-2; TRBD1 is a possible D gene (6 bases). This CDR3 spans 16 amino acids. Germline V gene data show CDR1 as LGHNA and CDR2 as YSLEER. V dropped 1 base and J dropped 4 bases, with 16 bases sitting between them. The CDR3 sequence: CASSQAGARTGYGYTF. The CDR3, as DNA: TGCGCCAGCAGCCAAGCAGGGGCCAGAACTGGCTATGGCTACACCTTC.

The chain uses TRBV9 and TRBJ1-1; D is uncertain. This CDR3 comprises 15 residues. Trimming took off 0 bases at V and 0 bases at J, with 9 bases between the two ends. Germline V CDR1 and CDR2: SGDLS, YYNGEE. Here the CDR3 DNA reads TGTGCCAGCAGCGTAGGGTCCCGCTTGAACACTGAAGCTTTCTTT. The encoded protein is CASSVGSRLNTEAFF.

In this sample, this clonotype turned up a few times. This chain uses TRBV29-1 with TRBJ2-4, with TRBD1 matching over 10 bases. This CDR3 region has 14 residues. The germline CDR1 and CDR2 sequences are SQVTM and ANQGSEA. V was pared by 7 bases and J by 1 base, with 4 bases of the junction left unmatched. CDR3 amino acids: CSARQGAAKNIQYF. As DNA, the CDR3 is TGCAGCGCAAGACAGGGGGCGGCCAAAAACATTCAGTACTTC.

The rearrangement uses TRBV4-3 and TRBJ2-2, with 14 bases matching TRBD2. The CDR3 length is 16 residues. V dropped 5 bases and J dropped 6; count of bases not matched to a gene: 5. Germline V CDR1 and CDR2: LGHNA, YSLEER. The CDR3 loop reads CASSYRLAGGPGELFF. The CDR3 DNA follows: TGCGCCAGCAGCTACCGACTAGCGGGGGGGCCCGGGGAGCTGTTTTTT.

This clonotype was recorded at least ten times. The chain employs TRBV5-1 and TRBJ1-1; TRBD1 aligns across 7 bases. The CDR3 runs 15 residues. J was trimmed by 5 bases and V by 0 bases; bases with no gene match: 7. Germline values: CDR1 SGHRS, CDR2 YFSETQ. The CDR3 sequence is CASSLAETGRTEAFF. CDR3 bases: TGCGCCAGCAGCTTGGCCGAGACAGGGAGGACTGAAGCTTTCTTT. Drawing the rest from reference TRBV5-1 and TRBJ1-1, the complete variable domain is KAGVTQTPRYLIKTRGQQVTLSCSPISGHRSVSWYQQTPGQGLQFLFEYFSETQRNKGNFPGRFSGRQFSNSRSEMNVSTLELGDSALYLCASSLAETGRTEAFFGQGTRLTVV.

This clonotype was observed many times. This chain connects TRBV6-2 or TRBV6-3 to TRBJ2-7; D gene unclear. V was pared by 5 bases and J by 0 bases, with 11 bases between. Germline V gene sequence: CDR1 MNHEY, CDR2 SVGEGT. This CDR3 spans 14 amino acids. Written as DNA, the CDR3 is TGTGCCAGCAGTCTCCTCCCGCGCTCCTACGAGCAGTACTTC. Protein: CASSLLPRSYEQYF.

This clonotype was counted at least ten times. J is TRBJ2-3 and V is TRBV24-1; TRBD1 might be the D (6 bases). V was shortened by 4 bases and J by 4 bases, with 8 bases between the two germline ends. From germline, CDR1 is KGHDR and CDR2 SFDVKD. The CDR3 totals 13 residues. The CDR3 coding sequence is TGTGCCACCAGTGAATGGACAGCAGATACGCAGTATTTT. It encodes CATSEWTADTQYF.

This clonotype was counted at least ten times. This sequence joins TRBV9 and TRBJ2-7; 8 positions match TRBD1. J lost 0 bases, V lost 2 bases, and 4 bases had no gene match. This CDR3 contains 15 residues. Germline V gene lookup returns CDR1 SGDLS and CDR2 YYNGEE. CDR3 sequence (DNA): TGTGCCAGCAGCGTGTCCACAGGGGGCTCCTACGAGCAGTACTTC. This gives the protein CASSVSTGGSYEQYF. The complete variable domain, with remaining parts taken from reference TRBV9 and TRBJ2-7, reads DSGVTQTPKHLITATGQRVTLRCSPRSGDLSVYWYQQSLDQGLQFLIQYYNGEERAKGNILERFSAQQFPDLHSELNLSSLELGDSALYFCASSVSTGGSYEQYFGPGTRLTVT.

This clonotype was counted many times. The chain joins TRBV20-1 to TRBJ2-7; D call uncertain. The CDR3 totals 13 residues. Germline V gene data show CDR1 as DFQATT and CDR2 as SNEGSKA (reference sequence). V was clipped by 1 base and J by 3 bases, with 10 bases between them. The CDR3 coding sequence is TGCAGTGCTAGAGCTCCATCTAACTACGAGCAGTACTTC. This codes for CSARAPSNYEQYF.

This clonotype was counted ten times or more. CDR3 DNA sequence: TGTGCCAGCAGCTTAGCAAGGGAGATAGGCAATGAGCAGTTCTTC. Translating gives CASSLAREIGNEQFF. This sequence joins TRBV7-8 and TRBJ2-1; D possibly corresponds to TRBD2 (5 bases). V lost 0 bases and J lost 6, with 12 bases in between. This CDR3 has 15 amino acids. Per germline, CDR1 SGHVS and CDR2 FQNEAQ.

This clonotype came up many times. The chain joins TRBV12-3 or TRBV12-4 to TRBJ2-1; 8 nucleotides agree with TRBD1. V lost 7 bases, J lost 6 bases, and 5 bases stayed unmatched. CDR3 length: 13 residues. CDR3 sequence (DNA): TGTGCCAGCACGGACAGGGCCCCCAATGAGCAGTTCTTC. As protein: CASTDRAPNEQFF.

The genes are TRBV5-1 and TRBJ2-2, with 8 bases identical to TRBD2. J gave up 2 bases and V 4 bases, and 7 bases lay outside the gene matches. This CDR3 has 16 amino acids. Germline CDR1 is SGHRS and CDR2 is YFSETQ. CDR3 residues: CASSLGTSINTGELFF. CDR3 coding DNA: TGCGCCAGCAGCCTCGGGACTAGTATAAACACCGGGGAGCTGTTTTTT.

This clonotype occurred many times. The rearrangement joins TRBV25-1 to TRBJ2-5; 11 bases are a match to TRBD2. The CDR3 totals 15 residues. Germline assignment: CDR1 MGHDK and CDR2 SYGVNS. Trimming cost V 5 bases and J 1 base; bases outside gene matches: 3. As DNA, the CDR3 is TGTGCCAGCAGTAGAACTAGCGGGAGCCAAGAGACCCAGTACTTC. Translated: CASSRTSGSQETQYF.